The 15 T cell receptor beta chains below all came from one sample that was sequenced in a study of blood T cells in healthy people across ages. Primers used in a second PCR of about 7 to 12 cycles were a sample-barcoded 5' primer and a J-beta primer mix. TCRdb re-called the 5' RACE reads through MiXCR, storing one row per CDR3 protein. The sample shows 1.2 million to 1.5 million distinct CDR3 sequences, 55% to 75% of them seen only once. The sequenced material came from blood. The receptors stem from a man younger than 30 in good health.

This clonotype has just a few counts. This sequence joins TRBV29-1 and TRBJ2-5; maybe TRBD1 (5 bases). The CDR3 length is 11 residues. V lost 7 bases, J lost 9 bases, and 15 bases lay in between. The germline gives CDR1 SQVTM, CDR2 ANQGSEA. CDR3 region: CSGTTTRAQYF. The CDR3 DNA is TGCAGCGGGACAACCACACGGGCCCAGTACTTC.

The chain is built from TRBV9 and TRBJ2-1; maybe TRBD2 (7 bases). V was clipped by 1 base and J by 10 bases, with 18 bases between them. Germline V CDR1 and CDR2: SGDLS, YYNGEE. The CDR3 is made up of 15 amino acids. CDR3 residues: CASSVRGALNDEQFF. The CDR3 coding sequence is TGTGCCAGCAGCGTACGGGGGGCGCTTAATGACGAGCAGTTCTTC.

The chain is built from TRBV4-2 and TRBJ1-2; 8 positions agree with TRBD1. Germline values: CDR1 LGHNA, CDR2 YNFKEQ. The CDR3 is 14 amino acids. The junction had 5 bases not matched to a gene; V was cut back by 1 base and J by 7 bases. The DNA of the CDR3 is TGTGCCAGCAGCCAAGGACAGGGGTATTCTGGCTACACCTTC. This translates into CASSQGQGYSGYTF.

The rearrangement links TRBV10-3 to TRBJ2-5; TRBD2 agrees at 10 bases. Per the germline V gene, CDR1 is ENHRY and CDR2 is SYGVKD. V trimming: 8 bases; J trimming: 11 bases; junction bases outside the gene matches: 14. The CDR3 is made up of 14 amino acids. As DNA, the CDR3 is TGTGCCATCTTGGCCGGGACTAGCGTCAATGAGCAGTACTTC. It encodes CAILAGTSVNEQYF.

This chain links TRBV27 with TRBJ2-3, with 7 bases that match TRBD1. CDR1 and CDR2 from the germline V gene are MNHEY and SMNVEV (reference sequence). V lost 7 bases to trimming and J lost 3 bases; unmatched junction nucleotides: 7. This CDR3 is 14 amino acids long. CDR3: CASNQQGRTDTQYF. The CDR3 DNA is TGTGCCAGCAACCAACAGGGGCGAACAGATACGCAGTATTTT.

The J gene is TRBJ2-3, the V gene TRBV6-5; D gene unclear. V was trimmed by 7 bases and J by 6 bases, leaving 8 bases between them. The CDR3 spans 11 residues. Germline V lookup: CDR1 MNHEY, CDR2 SVGAGI. DNA of the CDR3: TGTGCCAGCATTTTTTCGGATACGCAGTATTTT. It encodes CASIFSDTQYF.

The chain joins TRBV29-1 to TRBJ2-5, with D maybe TRBD1 (5 bases). The CDR3 totals 11 residues. Germline-derived CDR1 and CDR2 are SQVTM and ANQGSEA. Trimming removed 4 bases from V and 7 bases from J, with 10 bases in between. The CDR3 here is CSVGTRGTQYF. CDR3 DNA: TGCAGCGTTGGGACACGCGGGACCCAGTACTTC.

Comment on this clonotype: Its ends do not fully match the called genes, so a read error is possible. The chain couples TRBV5-1 to TRBJ2-3; D might be TRBD2 (5 bases). This CDR3 has 13 amino acids. The germline CDR1 and CDR2 sequences are SGHRS and YFSETQ. The CDR3 region has the DNA TGTGCCAGCAGCTTAGCGCCTCCAGATACGCAGTATTTT. It yields the protein CASSLAPPDTQYF.

J is TRBJ2-7 and V is TRBV15, with a tentative D call TRBD1 (5 bases). The CDR3 is 12 residues long. Germline lookup yields CDR1 LNHNV and CDR2 YYDKDF (reference sequence). Between the trimmed V and J ends, which lost 3 bases and 7 bases, there was a span of 10 bases. CDR3 DNA: TGTGCCACCAGCAGCTGGACATTGGAGCAGTACTTC. Its translation is CATSSWTLEQYF. The variable domain in full, completed from reference TRBV15 and TRBJ2-7, reads DAMVIQNPRYQVTQFGKPVTLSCSQTLNHNVMYWYQQKSSQAPKLLFHYYDKDFNNEADTPDNFQSRRPNTSFCFLDIRSPGLGDTAMYLCATSSWTLEQYFGPGTRLTVT.

V and J are TRBV3-1 and TRBJ2-1; 10 nucleotides agree with TRBD2. The ends lost 5 bases at V and 6 bases at J; junction bases unmatched: 4. CDR3 size: 14 residues. Per the germline V gene, CDR1 is LGHDT and CDR2 is YNNKEL (reference sequence). Written as DNA, the CDR3 is TGTGCCAGCAGCTACCGGACTAGCGGCAATGAGCAGTTCTTC. It is translated as CASSYRTSGNEQFF.

This sequence joins TRBV2 and TRBJ2-7; 9 positions match TRBD1. The CDR3 loop spans 13 amino acids. Germline CDR1 is SNHLY and CDR2 is FYNNEI. The CDR3 region is CKTRDREYGEQYF. For the CDR3, the DNA is TGTAAAACTAGGGACAGGGAGTATGGCGAGCAGTACTTC.

The chain joins TRBV13 to TRBJ2-5; no definite D call. Germline V CDR1 and CDR2: PRHDT, FYEKMQ (reference sequence). This CDR3 comprises 16 residues. V dropped 2 bases and J dropped 5 bases, with 18 bases sitting between them. The CDR3 protein is CASSLSLSRNQETQYF. The CDR3 DNA reads as TGTGCCAGCAGCTTATCCCTTTCGAGGAATCAGGAGACCCAGTACTTC.

This clonotype showed up just a few times. The V call is TRBV29-1, the J call TRBJ2-3, with 7 bases lining up with TRBD2. This CDR3 contains 14 residues. Germline values: CDR1 SQVTM, CDR2 ANQGSEA. The junction had 8 bases not matched to a gene; V was cut back by 8 bases and J by 0 bases. CDR3 coding DNA: TGCAGCTCCCACCAGGGAGGGAGCACAGATACGCAGTATTTT. Translating gives CSSHQGGSTDTQYF.

The CDR3 spells CASSHRTGGVYEQYF. CDR3 sequence (DNA): TGTGCCAGCAGCCACCGGACAGGGGGCGTCTACGAGCAGTACTTC. The chain is built from TRBV7-2 and TRBJ2-7; 11 nucleotides align to TRBD1. CDR1 SGHTA and CDR2 FQGNSA come from the germline V gene. There are 15 residues in the CDR3. The V and J ends lost 5 bases and 3 bases, in that order; junction bases with no gene match: 6.

This clonotype came up a few times. The V gene is TRBV7-2, the J gene TRBJ1-1; a weak D match, TRBD1 (5 bases). V dropped 2 bases and J dropped 1 base, with 11 bases sitting between them. This CDR3 contains 15 residues. Germline CDR1 and CDR2: SGHTA and FQGNSA. The CDR3 is CASSLYGGRNTEAFF. CDR3 DNA sequence: TGTGCCAGCAGCTTATACGGGGGGAGGAACACTGAAGCTTTCTTT.